Each of the 31 T cell receptor beta chains below was sequenced from the same sample in a study of OX40 agonist ivuxolimab in advanced cancers. The data were produced by immunoSEQ multiplex PCR, yet TCRdb's version contains in-frame clones alone and is incomplete. The data hold over 50,000 clones, with 82% observed a single time. This specimen consisted of CD4+ or CD8+ T cells sorted from blood, obtained in a trial of the OX40 agonist ivuxolimab. All receptors derive from an adult with an advanced solid tumor such as melanoma, head and neck, liver or kidney cancer.

The V call is TRBV6-6, the J call TRBJ1-2, with D tentatively TRBD1 (6 bases). The CDR3 has 11 amino acids. Germline V CDR1 and CDR2: MNHNY, SVGAGI (reference sequence). V gave up 6 bases and J gave up 7 bases, with 9 bases separating them. The chain's CDR3 is CASRTGFGYTF. In DNA form, the CDR3 reads TGTGCCAGCAGAACAGGGTTTGGCTACACCTTC.

This clone showed up just once. The chain uses TRBV15 and TRBJ2-5; maybe TRBD2 (5 bases). This CDR3 is 13 amino acids long. Germline V CDR1 and CDR2: LNHNV, YYDKDF (reference sequence). V was pared by 0 bases and J by 7 bases, with 9 bases between. The DNA for the CDR3 is TGTGCCACCAGCAGAGATCGAGGGAGGACCCAGTACTTC. Protein product: CATSRDRGRTQYF. Full variable domain (rest looked up from reference TRBV15 and TRBJ2-5): DAMVIQNPRYQVTQFGKPVTLSCSQTLNHNVMYWYQQKSSQAPKLLFHYYDKDFNNEADTPDNFQSRRPNTSFCFLDIRSPGLGDTAMYLCATSRDRGRTQYFGPGTRLLVL.

This clone was counted a single time. The rearrangement uses TRBV6-6 and TRBJ2-5, with D perhaps TRBD2 (5 bases). CDR3 length equals 15 residues. Deletions cut 2 bases from V and 10 bases from J, with 20 bases between. Per germline, CDR1 MNHNY and CDR2 SVGAGI (reference sequence). CDR3 in DNA: TGTGCCAGCAGTTACGAGGGCCCCACATTCGGGGTCCAGTACTTC. Its translation is CASSYEGPTFGVQYF.

Only a few counts were recorded for this clone. Written as DNA, the CDR3 is TGTGCCAGCAGCTCCGGACCCGAAAAACTGTTTTTT. The encoded protein is CASSSGPEKLFF. J is TRBJ1-4 and V is TRBV11-2; D not resolved. Trimming removed 4 bases from V and 8 bases from J, with 8 bases in between. This CDR3 contains 12 residues. Looked up from germline, CDR1 is SGHAT and CDR2 is FQNNGV.

The rearrangement uses TRBV28 and TRBJ1-2; 8 nucleotides align to TRBD1. Germline CDR1 MDHEN, CDR2 SYDVKM. After removal of 6 bases from V and 2 bases from J, the junction contained 17 bases not matched to a gene. The CDR3 sequence is 18 residues long. DNA for the CDR3: TGTGCCAGCAGCCCACCACTGGACAGGGACGCCCTAAACTATGGCTACACCTTC. Translation gives CASSPPLDRDALNYGYTF.

A single count supports this clone. This chain connects TRBV4-3 to TRBJ2-4; D not resolved. CDR1 is LGHNA, CDR2 YSLEER, per germline. The CDR3 extends over 13 amino acids. V lost 11 bases and J lost 1, with 12 bases in between. The CDR3 region has the DNA TGCGCCGGGTTGGTGCTGGCCAAAAACATTCAGTACTTC. This translates into CAGLVLAKNIQYF.

J is TRBJ2-2 and V is TRBV7-2; 7 bases align to TRBD1. The CDR3 extends over 15 amino acids. V lost 3 bases and J lost 6; bases outside the gene matches: 7. Germline CDR1 reads SGHTA; CDR2 reads FQGNSA. The CDR3 DNA follows: TGTGCCAGCAGCTTCAGACAGGGTAAGGCCGGGGAGCTGTTTTTT. Protein product: CASSFRQGKAGELFF. Supplemented by reference TRBV7-2 and TRBJ2-2, the full variable domain reads GAGVSQSPSNKVTEKGKDVELRCDPISGHTALYWYRQSLGQGLEFLIYFQGNSAPDKSGLPSDRFSAERTGGSVSTLTIQRTQQEDSAVYLCASSFRQGKAGELFFGEGSRLTVL.

This clone was seen just once. The chain has TRBV6-5 and TRBJ1-4; D is unclear. V was clipped by 5 bases and J by 0 bases, with 7 bases between them. The CDR3 is 14 amino acids. Germline CDR1 and CDR2: MNHEY and SVGAGI. The CDR3 DNA follows: TGTGCCAGCAGTACGACGGCAACTAATGAAAAACTGTTTTTT. It encodes CASSTTATNEKLFF.

The chain combines TRBV19 with TRBJ1-1; 7 bases are shared with TRBD1. V lost 4 bases to trimming and J lost 4 bases; unmatched junction nucleotides: 12. From germline, CDR1 is LNHDA and CDR2 SQIVND (reference sequence). The CDR3 extends over 16 amino acids. CDR3 in DNA: TGTGCCAGTAGTACCGCGCAAGGGGGCCCCACCACTGAAGCTTTCTTT. Its protein is CASSTAQGGPTTEAFF. Combining the CDR3 with reference TRBV19 and TRBJ1-1 gives the whole variable domain DGGITQSPKYLFRKEGQNVTLSCEQNLNHDAMYWYRQDPGQGLRLIYYSQIVNDFQKGDIAEGYSVSREKKESFPLTVTSAQKNPTAFYLCASSTAQGGPTTEAFFGQGTRLTVV.

The chain carries TRBV30 and TRBJ2-3; D may be TRBD2 (6 bases). The CDR3 is 12 residues long. The germline V and J ends were trimmed by 2 bases and 5 bases, with 8 bases remaining between them. Germline assignment: CDR1 GTSNPN and CDR2 SVGIG (reference sequence). CDR3 protein: CAWSPGGDTQYF. CDR3 bases: TGTGCCTGGAGTCCCGGGGGAGATACGCAGTATTTT.

This clone was detected a few times. The chain uses TRBV5-1 and TRBJ2-3, with 8 nucleotides matching TRBD1. The CDR3 is made up of 15 amino acids. CDR1 and CDR2 (germline): SGHRS, YFSETQ. The V and J ends lost 0 bases and 4 bases, in that order; junction bases with no gene match: 4. The CDR3 here is CASSLAGGMPDTQYF. DNA for the CDR3: TGCGCCAGCAGCTTGGCAGGGGGCATGCCAGATACGCAGTATTTT.

The chain joins TRBV18 to TRBJ2-5, with a tentative D call TRBD2 (7 bases). V dropped 3 bases and J dropped 5 bases, with 19 bases sitting between them. Germline values: CDR1 KGHSH, CDR2 LQKENI. The CDR3 extends over 16 amino acids. CDR3 bases: TGTGCCAGCTCACCCCGCGGGCCGGGGGGCGGTGAGACCCAGTACTTC. It codes for CASSPRGPGGGETQYF.

This chain connects TRBV10-3 to TRBJ2-1; tentatively, D is TRBD1 (6 bases). This CDR3 is 12 amino acids long. V shed 8 bases and J shed 5 bases, with 10 bases lying between them. Germline loops: CDR1 ENHRY, CDR2 SYGVKD. The CDR3 DNA is TGTGCCATCGCCTACAGGGACAATGAGCAGTTCTTC. Its translation: CAIAYRDNEQFF.

V is TRBV7-9 and J is TRBJ2-3; D is unclear. Trimming stripped 1 base from V and 0 bases from J, with 2 bases between. Germline V gives CDR1 SEHNR, CDR2 FQNEAQ (reference sequence). The CDR3 sequence is 13 residues long. CDR3: CASSLDSTDTQYF. In nucleotides, the CDR3 is TGTGCCAGCAGCTTAGACAGCACAGATACGCAGTATTTT.

This clone has just one count. This chain connects TRBV28 to TRBJ1-2, with D perhaps matching TRBD1 (6 bases). Germline assignment: CDR1 MDHEN and CDR2 SYDVKM. CDR3 length: 15 residues. V was shortened by 5 bases and J by 5 bases, with 18 bases between the two germline ends. CDR3 in amino acids: CASSPLTGREYGYTF. The CDR3 nucleotides are TGTGCCAGCAGTCCTCTTACAGGGAGGGAATATGGCTACACCTTC.

The chain's CDR3 is CASSEDKGTLQYF. DNA of the CDR3: TGTGCCAGCAGTGAGGATAAAGGGACTCTGCAGTATTTT. This sequence joins TRBV2 and TRBJ2-3, with D possibly matching TRBD2 (6 bases). V dropped 3 bases and J dropped 11 bases, with 15 bases sitting between them. The CDR3 covers 13 residues. Germline CDR1 is SNHLY and CDR2 is FYNNEI.

The CDR3 coding sequence is TGTGCCACCAGCAGAGATCTGGCGGAGGCTTCGCAGTTCTTC. This sequence encodes CATSRDLAEASQFF. The chain employs TRBV15 and TRBJ2-1; possibly TRBD2 for D (5 bases). Looked up from germline, CDR1 is LNHNV and CDR2 is YYDKDF (reference sequence). V was shortened by 0 bases and J by 12 bases, with 15 bases between the two germline ends. This CDR3 contains 14 residues.

The chain recombines TRBV19 with TRBJ1-4; no firm D call. Trimming shortened V by 3 bases and J by 2 bases, and 19 bases separated the two germline ends. The CDR3 is 18 amino acids. Germline V gene sequence: CDR1 LNHDA, CDR2 SQIVND (reference sequence). The CDR3 here is CASSIRAAIGRTNEKLFF. As DNA, the CDR3 is TGTGCCAGTAGTATTCGGGCAGCGATTGGACGTACTAATGAAAAACTGTTTTTT. The complete variable domain, with remaining parts taken from reference TRBV19 and TRBJ1-4, reads DGGITQSPKYLFRKEGQNVTLSCEQNLNHDAMYWYRQDPGQGLRLIYYSQIVNDFQKGDIAEGYSVSREKKESFPLTVTSAQKNPTAFYLCASSIRAAIGRTNEKLFFGSGTQLSVL.

The rearrangement uses TRBV19 and TRBJ2-4, with D possibly TRBD2 on 7 matching bases. V gave up 10 bases and J gave up 0 bases, with 19 bases separating them. This CDR3 has 16 residues. Per the germline V gene, CDR1 is LNHDA and CDR2 is SQIVND (reference sequence). This CDR3 reads CATRGGAGIAKNIQYF. The CDR3 DNA reads TGTGCCACCAGAGGGGGGGCGGGTATAGCCAAAAACATTCAGTACTTC.

The rearrangement uses TRBV6-5 and TRBJ2-3; D possibly corresponds to TRBD2 (7 bases). This CDR3 contains 13 residues. Trimming left V 7 bases short and J 6 bases short, with 14 bases between. CDR1 is MNHEY, CDR2 SVGAGI, per germline. CDR3: CASTTPGGDTQYF. The CDR3 DNA sequence: TGTGCCAGCACCACACCGGGGGGCGATACGCAGTATTTT.

As for this clone: At one boundary the junction diverges from the germline segment, which might be a read error. The chain recombines TRBV28 with TRBJ1-6; D possibly corresponds to TRBD1 (5 bases). The CDR3 covers 15 residues. The germline CDR1 and CDR2 sequences are MDHEN and SYDVKM. The CDR3: CAGAGTPSFNSPLHF. The CDR3 nucleotides are TGTGCCGGGGCGGGCACACCTTCCTTTAATTCACCCCTCCACTTT.

The chain is built from TRBV28 and TRBJ1-2; tentative D call: TRBD1 (5 bases). The CDR3 sequence is 15 residues long. V was clipped by 5 bases and J by 4 bases, with 17 bases between them. Germline V gene data show CDR1 as MDHEN and CDR2 as SYDVKM. The CDR3 DNA is TGTGCCAGCAGTCCACCCGGGTACACAGGCTATGGCTACACCTTC. As protein: CASSPPGYTGYGYTF.

The chain employs TRBV6-6 and TRBJ1-6; TRBD1 aligns across 9 bases. J was trimmed by 7 bases and V by 7 bases; bases with no gene match: 5. Germline CDR1 reads MNHNY; CDR2 reads SVGAGI (reference sequence). The CDR3 extends over 14 amino acids. The CDR3 spells CASTQTGGNSPLHF. CDR3 sequence (DNA): TGTGCCAGCACCCAGACAGGGGGGAATTCACCCCTCCACTTT.

Only one count was recorded for this clone. V gene TRBV7-9 combines with J gene TRBJ2-2; 12 nucleotides line up with TRBD2. This CDR3 is 16 amino acids long. The V segment lost 5 bases and the J segment 4 bases; nucleotides outside the gene matches: 5. Germline V CDR1 and CDR2: SEHNR, FQNEAQ (reference sequence). In nucleotides, the CDR3 is TGTGCCAGCAGCCGGACTAGCGGGGTTGGCACCGGGGAGCTGTTTTTT. Translated: CASSRTSGVGTGELFF.

The chain couples TRBV19 to TRBJ1-5, with 10 bases fitting TRBD1. Germline CDR1 reads LNHDA; CDR2 reads SQIVND (reference sequence). The CDR3 runs 16 residues. The V segment lost 3 bases and the J segment 6 bases; nucleotides outside the gene matches: 8. The CDR3 protein is CASSMPGTGVGQPQHF. The CDR3 DNA follows: TGTGCCAGTAGTATGCCCGGGACAGGGGTAGGTCAGCCCCAGCATTTT.

The V and J genes are TRBV5-4 and TRBJ2-7, with 9 bases aligning to TRBD1. J gave up 6 bases and V 0 bases, and 10 bases lay outside the gene matches. The length of the CDR3 is 16 residues. The germline gives CDR1 SGHNT, CDR2 YYREEE (reference sequence). The CDR3 DNA is TGTGCCAGCAGCTTGGCGGCGACAGGGGGGATCGGCGAGCAGTACTTC. It translates to CASSLAATGGIGEQYF.

This chain connects TRBV11-2 to TRBJ2-1, with D perhaps TRBD1 or TRBD2 (5 bases each). CDR3 length: 18 residues. The V and J ends lost 0 bases and 12 bases respectively, with 27 bases between them. CDR1 is SGHAT and CDR2 is FQNNGV in the germline V gene. Written as DNA, the CDR3 is TGTGCCAGCAGCTTAGATCGGGCTAGCAATTTTAATGAGCAGGGGCAGTTCTTC. It specifies CASSLDRASNFNEQGQFF.

The gene calls are TRBV5-1 and TRBJ2-3; perhaps D is TRBD1 or TRBD2 (5 bases each). Trimming stripped 4 bases from V and 1 base from J, with 13 bases between. Germline assignment: CDR1 SGHRS and CDR2 YFSETQ. This CDR3 is 15 amino acids long. CDR3: CASSPLGTGTDTQYF. CDR3 coding DNA: TGCGCCAGCAGCCCACTCGGGACGGGCACAGATACGCAGTATTTT.

The chain is built from TRBV2 and TRBJ1-1, with 7 bases fitting TRBD1. The J segment lost 1 base and the V segment lost 4 bases, leaving 0 bases of the junction unmatched. The CDR3 sequence is 13 residues long. CDR1 and CDR2 (germline): SNHLY, FYNNEI. The CDR3 sequence: CASSGQGNTEAFF. In DNA, the CDR3 is TGTGCCAGCAGTGGACAGGGGAACACTGAAGCTTTCTTT.

This clone was observed a single time. The gene calls are TRBV30 and TRBJ1-5, with D possibly TRBD1 on 5 matching bases. V gave up 2 bases and J gave up 3 bases, with 11 bases separating them. Germline V gene lookup returns CDR1 GTSNPN and CDR2 SVGIG (reference sequence). The CDR3 contains 14 residues. CDR3 nucleotides: TGTGCCTGGAGTATGGGGGGTGACAATCAGCCCCAGCATTTT. This encodes CAWSMGGDNQPQHF.

This clone was seen more than once but under ten times. The rearrangement uses TRBV2 and TRBJ2-3; weak D call: TRBD1 (6 bases). Germline V gene data show CDR1 as SNHLY and CDR2 as FYNNEI. The ends were cut back, 6 bases at V and 1 base at J, with 14 bases in the middle. This CDR3 comprises 15 residues. DNA for the CDR3: TGTGCCAGCAGCGAACAGGGAGCAGGCACAGATACGCAGTATTTT. Protein: CASSEQGAGTDTQYF.